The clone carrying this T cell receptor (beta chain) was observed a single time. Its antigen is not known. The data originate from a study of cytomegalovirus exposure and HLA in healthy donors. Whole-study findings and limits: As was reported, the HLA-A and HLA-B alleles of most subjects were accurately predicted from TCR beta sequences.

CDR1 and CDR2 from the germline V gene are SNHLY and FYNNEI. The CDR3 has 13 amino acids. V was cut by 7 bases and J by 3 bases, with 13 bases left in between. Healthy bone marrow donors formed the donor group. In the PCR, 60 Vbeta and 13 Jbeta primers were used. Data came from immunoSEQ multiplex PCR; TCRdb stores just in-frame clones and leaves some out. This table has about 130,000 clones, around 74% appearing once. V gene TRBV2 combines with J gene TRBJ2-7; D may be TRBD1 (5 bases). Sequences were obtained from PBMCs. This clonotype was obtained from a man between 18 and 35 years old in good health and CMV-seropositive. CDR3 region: CASTQGQVYEQYF. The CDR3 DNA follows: TGTGCCAGCACTCAAGGACAAGTCTACGAGCAGTACTTC.